The clone carrying this T cell receptor (beta chain) was detected a few times. Every isolated RNA sample was fully reverse transcribed, so sequencing captured expressed TCRB transcripts. TCRdb keeps only in-frame clones here, not all; method: immunoSEQ multiplex PCR. The profile covers more than 300,000 clones, with about 12% appearing a single time and about 0.017% taken by the ten largest. V shed 1 base, J shed 5 bases, and the junction held 8 bases outside the gene matches. Germline-derived CDR1 and CDR2 are GTSNPN and SVGIG (reference sequence). This CDR3 is built from 16 residues. This entry belongs to a study of beta chain features in type 1 diabetes. Overall study context: Age, gender, cell numbers and subset yield matched between patients and controls.

It was via CD45RO/CCR7/CD25/CD127/CD95/CD27 that CD4+ naive, central memory, regulatory and stem cell-like memory cells were sorted. Sequencing input: naive CD4+ T cells from blood. This clonotype was obtained from a young man in good health. The chain recombines TRBV30 with TRBJ2-3; TRBD1 matches at 11 bases. The CDR3 DNA reads TGTGCCTGGAGTGCCCAGGACAGGGGGCCACAAGATACGCAGTATTTT. As protein: CAWSAQDRGPQDTQYF.